The clone carrying this TCR beta chain came up a few times. Its antigen is not identified. The CDR3 runs 14 residues. V gave up 7 bases and J gave up 2 bases; unmatched junction bases: 7. Per germline, CDR1 SNHLY and CDR2 FYNNEI. Stated treatment: oral pan-JAK inhibitor, 5-10 mg twice daily. This specimen comes from a study of CD8+ T cells in alopecia areata. Study-wide points: Scalp clonality decreased significantly with tofacitinib, and so did expanded CD8+ clones among the top 100. Given one nonresponder, whether baseline CD8+ expansion relates to response remains uncertain.

Investigators isolated RNA and reverse transcribed it into cDNA to act as the sequencing template. The repertoire was sequenced with immunoSEQ multiplex PCR; TCRdb's copy has only in-frame clones and lacks some. The table has over 200,000 clones, 64% seen once. The TCR originated in a human donor with alopecia areata. The sample in question was CD4+ T cells sorted from blood, obtained at week 4, from a patient treated with tofacitinib. The V gene is TRBV2, the J gene TRBJ2-5, with 7 bases that match TRBD1. The CDR3 is CASNLGTAQETQYF. As DNA, the CDR3 is TGTGCCAGCAATCTCGGGACAGCTCAAGAGACCCAGTACTTC.